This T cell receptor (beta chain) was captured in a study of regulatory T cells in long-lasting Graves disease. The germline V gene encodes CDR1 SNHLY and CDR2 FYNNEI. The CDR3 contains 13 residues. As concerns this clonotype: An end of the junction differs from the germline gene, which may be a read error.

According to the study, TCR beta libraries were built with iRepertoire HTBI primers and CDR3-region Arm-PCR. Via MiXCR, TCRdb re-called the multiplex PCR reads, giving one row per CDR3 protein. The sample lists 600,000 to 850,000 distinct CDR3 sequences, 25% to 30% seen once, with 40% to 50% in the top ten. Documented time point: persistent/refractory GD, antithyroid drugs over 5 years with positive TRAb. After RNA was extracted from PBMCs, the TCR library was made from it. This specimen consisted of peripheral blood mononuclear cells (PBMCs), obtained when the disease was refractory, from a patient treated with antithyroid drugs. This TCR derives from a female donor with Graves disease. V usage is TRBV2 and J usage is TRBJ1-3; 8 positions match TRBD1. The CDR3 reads CASPDRAGDTIYF. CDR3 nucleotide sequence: TGTGCCAGCCCGGACAGGGCTGGAGACACCATATATTTT.